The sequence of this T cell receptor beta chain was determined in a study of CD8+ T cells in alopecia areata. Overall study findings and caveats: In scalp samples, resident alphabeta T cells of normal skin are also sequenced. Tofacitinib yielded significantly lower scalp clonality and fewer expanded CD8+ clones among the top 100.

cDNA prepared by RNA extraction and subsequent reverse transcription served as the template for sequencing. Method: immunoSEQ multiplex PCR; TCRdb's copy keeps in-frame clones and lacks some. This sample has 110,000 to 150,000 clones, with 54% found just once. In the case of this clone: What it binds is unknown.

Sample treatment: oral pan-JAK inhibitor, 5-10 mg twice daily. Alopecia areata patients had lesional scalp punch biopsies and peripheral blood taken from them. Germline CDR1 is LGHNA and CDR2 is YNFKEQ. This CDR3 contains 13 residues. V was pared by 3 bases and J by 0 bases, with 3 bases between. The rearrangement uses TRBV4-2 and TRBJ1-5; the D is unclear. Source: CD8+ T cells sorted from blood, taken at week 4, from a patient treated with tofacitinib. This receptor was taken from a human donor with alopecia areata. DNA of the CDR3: TGTGCCAGCAGCCAGCATAGCAATCAGCCCCAGCATTTT. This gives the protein CASSQHSNQPQHF.